These 32 T cell receptor beta chains originate from one sample sequenced in a study of beta chain features in type 1 diabetes. Every isolated RNA sample was fully reverse transcribed, so sequencing captured expressed TCRB transcripts. Some clones are missing from TCRdb's copy, which holds only in-frame ones; the method was immunoSEQ multiplex PCR. The data hold 130,000 to 150,000 clones, with more than 9% observed a single time. Sequences were obtained from naive CD4+ T cells from blood. These receptors originate from a man between 18 and 29 years old in good health.

In its sample, this clone was seen a few times. This chain uses TRBV11-2 with TRBJ2-7, with 7 bases that match TRBD1. The CDR3 spans 14 residues. Trimming cost V 4 bases and J 5 bases; bases outside gene matches: 8. Germline loops: CDR1 SGHAT, CDR2 FQNNGV. This CDR3 is CASSSIWTGHEQYF. CDR3 DNA: TGTGCCAGCAGCTCAATTTGGACAGGCCACGAGCAGTACTTC.

The rearrangement uses TRBV19 and TRBJ2-1; the match to TRBD2 covers 7 bases. Germline CDR1 is LNHDA and CDR2 is SQIVND (reference sequence). With 4 bases clipped from V and 1 base from J, the junction kept 4 bases outside the gene matches. The length of the CDR3 is 15 residues. The CDR3 loop is CASSSGLESYNEQFF. DNA of the CDR3: TGTGCCAGTAGTAGTGGACTAGAGTCCTACAATGAGCAGTTCTTC.

This clone was recorded a few times. The chain combines TRBV4-2 with TRBJ1-6; TRBD1 is a possible D gene (5 bases). Germline V gives CDR1 LGHNA, CDR2 YNFKEQ. Trimming took off 4 bases at V and 3 bases at J, with 13 bases between the two ends. The CDR3 extends over 16 amino acids. The CDR3 is CASSLERTHYNSPLHF. CDR3 nucleotide sequence: TGTGCCAGCAGCCTCGAAAGGACACACTATAATTCACCCCTCCACTTT.

A few counts support this clone. V gene TRBV19 combines with J gene TRBJ1-5; D call uncertain. The CDR3 length is 12 residues. Trimming removed 5 bases at V and 5 bases at J, with 7 bases between. CDR1 LNHDA and CDR2 SQIVND come from the germline V gene (reference sequence). For the CDR3, the DNA is TGTGCCAGTAGTTCCCAGGATCAGCCCCAGCATTTT. Amino acid sequence: CASSSQDQPQHF.

The chain has TRBV4-3 and TRBJ2-7, with 10 positions matching TRBD2. Losses at the gene ends were 5 bases for V and 2 bases for J; bases not matched to a gene: 6. The germline V gene has CDR1 LGHNA and CDR2 YSLEER. The CDR3 is made up of 15 amino acids. In DNA, the CDR3 is TGCGCCAGCAGCTCTAGCGGGGGTCCAGCCTACGAGCAGTACTTC. This sequence encodes CASSSSGGPAYEQYF.

The chain carries TRBV18 and TRBJ1-6; D perhaps matches TRBD1 (5 bases). Germline V lookup: CDR1 KGHSH, CDR2 LQKENI. The CDR3 extends over 14 amino acids. Trimming removed 8 bases from V and 8 bases from J, with 16 bases in between. CDR3 protein: CASTRAGVDSPLHF. DNA of the CDR3: TGTGCCAGCACCCGGGCGGGGGTGGATTCACCCCTCCACTTT.

This clone came up a few times. The rearrangement joins TRBV12-5 to TRBJ2-3, with D possibly matching TRBD2 (6 bases). The CDR3 totals 13 residues. Germline V gene sequence: CDR1 LGHNT, CDR2 FRNRAP. V gave up 6 bases and J gave up 1 base, with 8 bases separating them. Here the CDR3 DNA reads TGTGCTAGTGGGGCTAGCGGCACAGATACGCAGTATTTT. Protein sequence: CASGASGTDTQYF.

This clone was seen only a few times. The rearrangement links TRBV5-1 to TRBJ2-7, with a weak D call TRBD2 (5 bases). The ends were cut back, 5 bases at V and 3 bases at J, with 15 bases in the middle. The CDR3 is 14 residues long. Germline-derived CDR1 and CDR2 are SGHRS and YFSETQ. The CDR3 nucleotides read TGCGCCAGCAGACCCGGTGAGGGTTTCTACGAGCAGTACTTC. Translating it yields CASRPGEGFYEQYF.

V is TRBV4-3 and J is TRBJ2-2, with D hard to call. The V gene's germline CDR1 is LGHNA and CDR2 YSLEER. Trimming removed 0 bases from V and 3 bases from J, with 8 bases in between. There are 15 residues in the CDR3. The CDR3 DNA follows: TGCGCCAGCAGCCAAGATAACAGCTACACCGGGGAGCTGTTTTTT. Translation: CASSQDNSYTGELFF.

This rearrangement joins TRBV7-2 to TRBJ2-3; 7 bases line up with TRBD2. The germline V gene encodes CDR1 SGHTA and CDR2 FQGNSA. The ends lost 1 base at V and 2 bases at J; junction bases unmatched: 0. The CDR3 sequence is 14 residues long. This CDR3 reads CASSLGLATDTQYF. CDR3 coding DNA: TGTGCCAGCAGCTTAGGACTAGCCACAGATACGCAGTATTTT.

The rearrangement joins TRBV23-1 to TRBJ2-3; tentatively, D is TRBD1 (5 bases). TRBV23-1 is classed as an ORF, of uncertain function. V was pared by 2 bases and J by 6 bases, with 15 bases between. CDR3 length equals 15 residues. CDR3 sequence reads: CASSQITGSVDTQYF. The CDR3 DNA follows: TGCGCCAGCAGTCAAATCACAGGCTCGGTGGATACGCAGTATTTT.

This clone showed up many times. The CDR3, as DNA: TGTGCCTGGACCAGGGATGGCGGTGAAGCTTTCTTT. Translated, it gives CAWTRDGGEAFF. This chain links TRBV30 with TRBJ1-1, with D possibly TRBD1 on 5 matching bases. The CDR3 totals 12 residues. Trimming took 4 bases from V and 7 from J, leaving 13 bases between them. The germline V gene has CDR1 GTSNPN and CDR2 SVGIG (reference sequence).

The chain links TRBV7-2 to TRBJ1-4; 8 bases are shared with TRBD1. This CDR3 contains 16 residues. V was pared by 5 bases and J by 6 bases, with 11 bases of the junction left unmatched. CDR1 SGHTA and CDR2 FQGNSA come from the germline V gene. In nucleotides, the CDR3 is TGTGCCAGCAGCCGCAGTCAGACAGGGGACTATGAAAAACTGTTTTTT. Its translation: CASSRSQTGDYEKLFF.

This clone was seen a few times. Written as DNA, the CDR3 is TGCAGCGCCGCCTTGGACAGTGATGCTAATGAAAAACTGTTTTTT. This sequence encodes CSAALDSDANEKLFF. The V gene is TRBV29-1, the J gene TRBJ1-4, with D possibly TRBD1 on 6 matching bases. CDR3 length equals 15 residues. The V end lost 7 bases, the J end lost 3 bases, and 18 bases lay between the germline ends. The germline V gene has CDR1 SQVTM and CDR2 ANQGSEA.

The V call is TRBV29-1, the J call TRBJ2-2; D perhaps matches TRBD1 (6 bases). Germline V gene lookup returns CDR1 SQVTM and CDR2 ANQGSEA. Trimming shortened V by 3 bases and J by 2 bases, and 10 bases separated the two germline ends. The CDR3 length is 14 residues. The CDR3, as DNA: TGCAGCGTTGAGGGCAGGGGAAACACCGGGGAGCTGTTTTTT. Translated, it gives CSVEGRGNTGELFF.

This clone appeared a few times. The rearrangement uses TRBV6-5 and TRBJ2-3; 7 nucleotides align to TRBD1. CDR1 MNHEY and CDR2 SVGAGI come from the germline V gene. The CDR3 runs to 16 residues. V lost 0 bases and J lost 0; bases outside the gene matches: 3. CDR3 sequence: CASSYSGQSSTDTQYF. DNA of the CDR3: TGTGCCAGCAGTTACTCGGGACAGTCGAGCACAGATACGCAGTATTTT.

The sample holds a few counts of this clone. V usage is TRBV2 and J usage is TRBJ1-5; 10 nucleotides align to TRBD1. J was trimmed by 4 bases and V by 5 bases; bases with no gene match: 8. Germline-derived CDR1 and CDR2 are SNHLY and FYNNEI. This CDR3 is built from 16 residues. This CDR3 reads CASSQRDRGANQPQHF. CDR3 nucleotides: TGTGCCAGCAGTCAAAGGGACAGGGGTGCGAATCAGCCCCAGCATTTT.

This clone was seen more than once but under ten times. The chain couples TRBV7-9 to TRBJ1-5; D is uncertain. The V and J ends lost 2 bases and 8 bases respectively, with 10 bases between them. The CDR3 spans 13 residues. In germline, CDR1 is SEHNR, CDR2 FQNEAQ (reference sequence). In DNA, the CDR3 is TGTGCCAGCAGCTTAAACGAGGAAGAGCCCCAGCATTTT. Translating gives CASSLNEEEPQHF. Full variable domain (outside the CDR3, taken from reference TRBV7-9 and TRBJ1-5): DTGVSQNPRHKITKRGQNVTFRCDPISEHNRLYWYRQTLGQGPEFLTYFQNEAQLEKSRLLSDRFSAERPKGSFSTLEIQRTEQGDSAMYLCASSLNEEEPQHFGDGTRLSIL.

The chain joins TRBV11-2 to TRBJ2-1; 7 bases are a match to TRBD2. The junction had 7 bases not matched to a gene; V was cut back by 0 bases and J by 2 bases. CDR1 SGHAT and CDR2 FQNNGV come from the germline V gene. The CDR3 runs 17 residues. CDR3 nucleotides: TGTGCCAGCAGCTTAGAGTTGCTTGGGGGGGCCTACAATGAGCAGTTCTTC. Its translation is CASSLELLGGAYNEQFF.

This chain joins TRBV27 and TRBJ1-6, with 8 bases aligning to TRBD1. Looked up from germline, CDR1 is MNHEY and CDR2 is SMNVEV (reference sequence). With 7 bases clipped from V and 10 bases from J, the junction kept 12 bases outside the gene matches. The CDR3 totals 15 residues. The CDR3: CASTPGQVFGSPLHF. The CDR3 DNA reads TGTGCCAGCACCCCGGGACAGGTATTTGGATCACCCCTCCACTTT.

This clone was seen more than once but under ten times. V is TRBV4-1 and J is TRBJ1-2, with TRBD1 matching 7 bases. Germline lookup yields CDR1 MGHRA and CDR2 YSYEKL. Trimming took 3 bases from V and 3 from J; bases not matched to a gene: 7. This CDR3 has 15 residues. The CDR3 DNA is TGCGCCAGCAGCCATCCGGGACAGAAATACTATGGCTACACCTTC. Translating gives CASSHPGQKYYGYTF.

The chain is built from TRBV5-1 and TRBJ2-1, with 9 positions matching TRBD1. Germline V gene data show CDR1 as SGHRS and CDR2 as YFSETQ. There are 16 residues in the CDR3. Unmatched junction bases numbered 11, after V lost 3 bases and J lost 7 bases. The CDR3 DNA is TGCGCCAGCAGCTCGGCACCGGGACAGGGAAGAAATGAGCAGTTCTTC. It encodes CASSSAPGQGRNEQFF. Based on the CDR3 plus reference TRBV5-1 and TRBJ2-1, the full variable domain is KAGVTQTPRYLIKTRGQQVTLSCSPISGHRSVSWYQQTPGQGLQFLFEYFSETQRNKGNFPGRFSGRQFSNSRSEMNVSTLELGDSALYLCASSSAPGQGRNEQFFGPGTRLTVL.

In this sample, this clone turned up a few times. The J gene is TRBJ1-2, the V gene TRBV29-1; tentative D call: TRBD1 (6 bases). The CDR3 loop spans 14 amino acids. CDR1 and CDR2 from the germline V gene are SQVTM and ANQGSEA. V lost 7 bases and J 2 bases, leaving 17 bases between the germline ends. This chain's CDR3 is CSATDLDRNYGYTF. In DNA form, the CDR3 reads TGCAGCGCTACGGACCTGGACAGAAACTATGGCTACACCTTC. The full variable domain, rest sourced from reference TRBV29-1 and TRBJ1-2, is SAVISQKPSRDICQRGTSLTIQCQVDSQVTMMFWYRQQPGQSLTLIATANQGSEATYESGFVIDKFPISRPNLTFSTLTVSNMSPEDSSIYLCSATDLDRNYGYTFGSGTRLTVV.

In this sample, this clone turned up a few times. The rearrangement uses TRBV30 and TRBJ1-2, with TRBD1 identical over 7 bases. The germline V gene encodes CDR1 GTSNPN and CDR2 SVGIG (reference sequence). The V and J ends lost 4 bases and 4 bases, in that order; junction bases with no gene match: 9. This CDR3 has 14 amino acids. In DNA, the CDR3 is TGTGCCTGGATGAGACCGGACAGGCCCTATGGCTACACCTTC. Translation gives CAWMRPDRPYGYTF. The full variable domain, rest sourced from reference TRBV30 and TRBJ1-2, is SQTIHQWPATLVQPVGSPLSLECTVEGTSNPNLYWYRQAAGRGLQLLFYSVGIGQISSEVPQNLSASRPQDRQFILSSKKLLLSDSGFYLCAWMRPDRPYGYTFGSGTRLTVV.

The V gene is TRBV6-5, the J gene TRBJ1-2; possibly TRBD1 for D (6 bases). There are 14 residues in the CDR3. Germline V gene lookup returns CDR1 MNHEY and CDR2 SVGAGI. Trimming left V 3 bases short and J 5 bases short, with 13 bases between. The CDR3 spells CASSYFQGKYGYTF. The CDR3 DNA reads TGTGCCAGCAGTTATTTTCAGGGGAAATATGGCTACACCTTC.

The genes are TRBV19 and TRBJ2-5; D perhaps matches TRBD2 (5 bases). Trimming pared 6 bases from V and 2 bases from J, leaving 10 bases between. Germline CDR1 reads LNHDA; CDR2 reads SQIVND (reference sequence). The CDR3 consists of 13 residues. The DNA of the CDR3 is TGTGCCAGTAGGGCGCTAGCTCAAGAGACCCAGTACTTC. This translates into CASRALAQETQYF.

The rearrangement joins TRBV7-9 to TRBJ1-2; perhaps TRBD1 as D (6 bases). This CDR3 region has 14 residues. Trimming took 5 bases from V and 3 from J, leaving 13 bases between them. Germline V gene data show CDR1 as SEHNR and CDR2 as FQNEAQ (reference sequence). The CDR3 loop is CASSEQGSHYGYTF. CDR3 coding DNA: TGTGCCAGCAGCGAACAGGGCTCGCACTATGGCTACACCTTC.

The chain joins TRBV28 to TRBJ1-6, with TRBD1 as a possible D gene (5 bases). Germline lookup yields CDR1 MDHEN and CDR2 SYDVKM. The CDR3 runs 16 residues. Trimming took off 5 bases at V and 9 bases at J, with 20 bases between the two ends. CDR3 protein: CASSLAGTGVGSPLHF. CDR3 in DNA: TGTGCCAGCAGTCTCGCCGGGACGGGAGTGGGTTCACCCCTCCACTTT.

V is TRBV11-2 and J is TRBJ2-1; the match to TRBD1 covers 10 bases. Trimming at V came to 1 base and at J to 10 bases, leaving 4 bases not matched to a gene. The CDR3 loop spans 14 amino acids. In germline, CDR1 is SGHAT, CDR2 FQNNGV. The CDR3, as DNA: TGTGCCAGCAGCTTAGGGGGACAGGGGCAGGAGCAGTTCTTC. It encodes CASSLGGQGQEQFF.

The J gene is TRBJ2-6, the V gene TRBV10-1; D remains ambiguous. The CDR3 runs to 16 residues. The germline gives CDR1 WNHNN, CDR2 SYGVQD (reference sequence). V was trimmed by 11 bases and J by 0 bases, leaving 17 bases between them. CDR3 nucleotides: TGCGCCGGCGGCTTGAAATCGGCCTCTGGGGCCAACGTCCTGACTTTC. This codes for CAGGLKSASGANVLTF.

V and J are TRBV4-1 and TRBJ1-3; 7 bases line up with TRBD1. Germline V lookup: CDR1 MGHRA, CDR2 YSYEKL. CDR3 size: 17 residues. The V gene end was trimmed by 7 bases and the J gene end by 0 bases; junction bases not matched to a gene: 12. The CDR3 DNA is TGCGCCAGCACGAAAGGGGGCGCCGGAGTCTCTGGAAACACCATATATTTT. It codes for CASTKGGAGVSGNTIYF.

In this sample, this clone turned up a few times. The junction departs from germline at one end; a sequencing error may be responsible. Other nucleotide sequences from this sample produce the same CDR3. The J gene is TRBJ1-5, the V gene TRBV6-5; no firm D call. This CDR3 is 14 amino acids long. Germline CDR1 is MNHEY and CDR2 is SVGAGI. The CDR3: CASSYSVGDQPQHF. The CDR3 nucleotides read TGTGCCAGCAGCTACTCGGTGGGAGATCAGCCCCAGCATTTT.